Listed below are T cell receptor beta chains from one sample, sequenced in a study of blood T cell repertoires in COVID-19. Sequencing was performed with immunoSEQ multiplex PCR; in TCRdb, only in-frame clones are kept and a portion is missing. The sample contains more than 200,000 clones, 84% of which appear only once. Sequencing was carried out using peripheral blood. The receptors come from a man aged 50 to 60 with active or convalescent COVID-19. The CDR3 runs from the conserved cysteine through the conserved F or W. D genes are given only for firm matches. Where a row states a size, it is once, few, many or the class of an expanded clone; other rows omit it.

>TRBV12-3/TRBV12-4|TRBJ2-7|.|13|.
TGTGCCAGCAGTTTGCGGGGTTCCTACGAGCAGTACTTC
CASSLRGSYEQYF
>TRBV3-1/TRBV3-2|TRBJ1-1|.|13|.
TGTGCCAGCAGCCCCCTCAGGAACACTGAAGCTTTCTTT
CASSPLRNTEAFF
>TRBV9|TRBJ1-2|.|12|.
TGTGCCAGCAGCGCCGGACAGAGGAGCTACACCTTC
CASSAGQRSYTF
>TRBV7-3|TRBJ1-6|TRBD1|14|.
TGTGCCAGCAGCTTAAGGAACAGGGGCTCACCCCTCCACTTT
CASSLRNRGSPLHF
>TRBV19|TRBJ2-2|TRBD1|14|.
TGTGCCACCAGGGTGGGGACAGTCACCGGGGAGCTGTTTTTT
CATRVGTVTGELFF
>TRBV12-2|TRBJ2-7|.|17|.
TGTGCAAGTCGCTTAGGGTTAACGGAACAGACCTCCTACGAGCAGTACTTC
CASRLGLTEQTSYEQYF
>TRBV5-5|TRBJ1-1|.|11|once
TGTGCCATCGCTCAGGACACTGAAGCTTTCTTT
CAIAQDTEAFF
>TRBV12-3/TRBV12-4|TRBJ2-7|.|12|.
TGTGCCAGCAGTCTACAGGGCTACGAGCAGTACTTC
CASSLQGYEQYF
>TRBV30|TRBJ1-1|.|16|.
TGTGCCTGGAGTGCCTTGTTTCGGGGGGCTGACACTGAAGCTTTCTTT
CAWSALFRGADTEAFF
>TRBV15|TRBJ1-5|.|18|.
TGTGCCACCAGCAGAGATCTACAGGCCAATCTGCGCAATCAGCCCCAGCATTTT
CATSRDLQANLRNQPQHF
>TRBV7-9|TRBJ2-5|.|16|.
TGTGCCAGCAGCTTCACCACATGGGCCGTGCAGGAGACCCAGTACTTC
CASSFTTWAVQETQYF
>TRBV2|TRBJ1-1|TRBD1|15|.
TGTGCCAGCAGGACAGGGGTTTCGGGGAACACTGAAGCTTTCTTT
CASRTGVSGNTEAFF
>TRBV6-5|TRBJ1-2|.|14|.
TGTGCCAGCAGCCCGGAGTTAGGCGCGGGGGGCTACACCTTC
CASSPELGAGGYTF
>TRBV3-1/TRBV3-2|TRBJ2-2|TRBD2|15|.
TGTGCCAGCAGTCTAACGGGGGGAGGTACCGGGGAGCTGTTTTTT
CASSLTGGGTGELFF
>TRBV3-1/TRBV3-2|TRBJ1-1|.|12|.
TGTGCCAGCAGCCAGTCAGGGACTGAAGCTTTCTTT
CASSQSGTEAFF
>TRBV19|TRBJ1-2|TRBD1|16|few
TGTGCCAGTAGTATAGGCGAAGGGGGCCCGTCCTATGGCTACACCTTC
CASSIGEGGPSYGYTF
>TRBV19|TRBJ1-1|.|11|.
TGTGCCAGTAGTAAAGGCGGCGGGGCTTTCTTT
CASSKGGGAFF
>TRBV5-1|TRBJ2-5|.|15|.
TGCGCCAGCAGCCCGCGTACCCTTAACCAAGAGACCCAGTACTTC
CASSPRTLNQETQYF
>TRBV27|TRBJ2-7|.|14|.
TGTGCCAGCAGTCATACGACAGGACTCCGCGAGCAGTACTTC
CASSHTTGLREQYF
>TRBV5-6|TRBJ1-6|TRBD1|13|.
TGTGCCAGCAGCACGGACAGGGCATCACCCCTCCACTTT
CASSTDRASPLHF
>TRBV4-2|TRBJ2-5|TRBD2|16|.
TGTGCCAGCAGCCAAGATATGGCGGGGGGCCAAGAGACCCAGTACTTC
CASSQDMAGGQETQYF
>TRBV28|TRBJ2-2|.|17|.
TGTGCCAGCAGTTTCCGAAAGCTCGGGACGAACACCGGGGAGCTGTTTTTT
CASSFRKLGTNTGELFF
>TRBV13|TRBJ1-4|.|15|.
TGTGCCAGCAGCGCGACGGACAGTACGAATGAAAAACTGTTTTTT
CASSATDSTNEKLFF
>TRBV2|TRBJ2-7|.|15|.
TGTGCCAGCAGTGAACAAGGAGGTACATCCTACGAGCAGTACTTC
CASSEQGGTSYEQYF
>TRBV11-2|TRBJ2-7|.|14|.
TGTGCCAGCAGCTTAGGGGCAGCCGTCTACGAGCAGTACTTC
CASSLGAAVYEQYF
>TRBV5-1|TRBJ2-2|TRBD1|15|.
TGCGCCAGCAGCTTGGAAGGACAGGGGGCCGGGGAGCTGTTTTTT
CASSLEGQGAGELFF
>TRBV7-9|TRBJ1-1|.|15|many
TGTGCCAGCAGCCCCCCGGTGAGGGTTGGCACTGAAGCTTTCTTT
CASSPPVRVGTEAFF
>TRBV5-6|TRBJ2-7|TRBD1|15|once
TGTGCCAGCAGCTCAACCGGGACAGGGGGGGGCGAGCAGTACTTC
CASSSTGTGGGEQYF
>TRBV7-2|TRBJ1-3|.|15|.
TGTGCCAGCAGCCCAGTCCCGCTCTCTGGAAACACCATATATTTT
CASSPVPLSGNTIYF
>TRBV5-8|TRBJ1-1|.|13|.
TGTGCCACCAATCAGGGGCGAGACACTGAAGCTTTCTTT
CATNQGRDTEAFF
>TRBV6-5|TRBJ1-1|.|14|.
TGTGCCAGCACCCCGCGGAACCTGAACACTGAAGCTTTCTTT
CASTPRNLNTEAFF
>TRBV5-4|TRBJ2-6|.|14|once
TGTGCCAGCAGCCTATACTCTGGGGCCAACGTCCTGACTTTC
CASSLYSGANVLTF
>TRBV2|TRBJ1-4|.|14|.
TGTGCCAGCAGACGGAGGGGCACTAATGAAAAACTGTTTTTT
CASRRRGTNEKLFF
>TRBV2|TRBJ2-2|.|17|.
TGTGCCAGCAGTGTGGAGGGCAGGAGGGGCGACACCGGGGAGCTGTTTTTT
CASSVEGRRGDTGELFF
>TRBV19|TRBJ2-7|.|15|.
TGTGCCAGTAGTATATCGCACTCCGGCTCCTACGAGCAGTACTTC
CASSISHSGSYEQYF
>TRBV6-5|TRBJ2-1|TRBD2|15|.
TGTGCCAGCACCCCGACTAGCGGGGGCCACAATGAGCAGTTCTTC
CASTPTSGGHNEQFF
>TRBV28|TRBJ1-4|.|14|.
TGTGCCAGCTGCCTTCAGACAGGATTTGAAAAACTGTTTTTT
CASCLQTGFEKLFF
>TRBV7-5|TRBJ1-1|.|17|few
TGTGTCAGAAGCCTACCCGGGATACGACTTTTGAACACTGAAGCTTTCTTT
CVRSLPGIRLLNTEAFF
>TRBV6-5|TRBJ1-5|.|14|.
TGTGCCAGCTCACTCGAACGACAGGCTCAGCCCCAGCATTTT
CASSLERQAQPQHF
>TRBV25-1|TRBJ1-1|.|13|.
TGTGCCAGCAGAAGGGGTGGGGGGACTGAAGCTTTCTTT
CASRRGGGTEAFF
>TRBV9|TRBJ1-3|.|15|.
TGTGCCAGCAGCGTAGAGGACAATTGGGGAAACACCATATATTTT
CASSVEDNWGNTIYF
>TRBV21-1|TRBJ1-6|.|16|.
TGTGCCAGCCGACCAGGGGGCAAATCCTATAATTCACCCCTCCACTTT
CASRPGGKSYNSPLHF
>TRBV11-2|TRBJ2-1|TRBD1|15|.
TGTGCCAGCAGCCCGGCGACAGGGGGCGCTGGTGAGCAGTTCTTC
CASSPATGGAGEQFF
>TRBV4-2|TRBJ2-3|.|14|.
TGTGCCAGCAGCCAAGCCTACAGCACAGATACGCAGTATTTT
CASSQAYSTDTQYF
>TRBV27|TRBJ1-6|.|14|.
TGTGCCAGCAGTCAGGACAGTTATAATTCACCCCTCCACTTT
CASSQDSYNSPLHF
>TRBV14|TRBJ1-2|.|13|once
TGTGCCAGCAGCCTTGGAGCGGGGTCCGGCTACACCTTC
CASSLGAGSGYTF
>TRBV27|TRBJ2-1|TRBD1|14|.
TGTGCCAGCACCCGGGAAGGACAGGTGGATGAGCAGTTCTTC
CASTREGQVDEQFF
>TRBV28|TRBJ2-7|TRBD1|15|.
TGTGCCAGCAGTGTCCCGGGGCAGGGGGACTACGAGCAGTACTTC
CASSVPGQGDYEQYF
>TRBV7-8|TRBJ2-1|TRBD1|16|.
TGTGCCAGCAGCTCGAGCCCGGGACAGGCCTACAATGAGCAGTTCTTC
CASSSSPGQAYNEQFF
>TRBV9|TRBJ2-1|.|13|.
TGTGCCAGCAGCGTTACAGGGTACAATGAGCAGTTCTTC
CASSVTGYNEQFF
>TRBV4-2|TRBJ2-1|.|15|.
TGTGCCAGCAGCCAAGATTTGGCCTCCTACAATGAGCAGTTCTTC
CASSQDLASYNEQFF
>TRBV6-5|TRBJ2-6|.|14|.
TGTGCCACAAGGGGGAGCTCTGGGGCCAACGTCCTGACTTTC
CATRGSSGANVLTF
>TRBV18|TRBJ1-2|.|16|.
TGTGCCAGCTCACCCCAGTTTCGTCAACTATTCTATGGCTACACCTTC
CASSPQFRQLFYGYTF
>TRBV19|TRBJ1-5|TRBD1|16|.
TGTGCCAGTAGTACCCCCGACAGGGGTAGCAATCAGCCCCAGCATTTT
CASSTPDRGSNQPQHF
>TRBV19|TRBJ1-6|.|14|.
TGTGCCAGTAGGATTCCGTCGGTGGATTCACCCCTCCACTTT
CASRIPSVDSPLHF
>TRBV5-6|TRBJ1-1|.|15|.
TGTGCCAGCAGCTTGGTGGCAGGGTTGGTTTCTGAAGCTTTCTTT
CASSLVAGLVSEAFF
>TRBV7-3|TRBJ1-1|.|13|.
TGTGCCAGCAGCCAACAGTGGAACACTGAAGCTTTCTTT
CASSQQWNTEAFF
>TRBV19|TRBJ2-5|TRBD2|13|.
TGTGCCAGTAGTCCGGGGGGGCCGGAGACCCAGTACTTC
CASSPGGPETQYF